The 21 T cell receptor beta chains given below trace back to one sample, sequenced in a study of T cell repertoires in cytomegalovirus infection. What these receptors recognize is not known. TCRdb recomputed calls from the reads with MiXCR, one row per CDR3 protein. The table records roughly 120,000 distinct CDR3 sequences, 30% of them present only once. The specimen was CD8+ T cells from cultured PBMCs, collected from culture after CMV antigen stimulation. Receptor source: a human donor in good health (CMV status not recorded). Some clones in this sample may be carry-over from other donors' samples.

The rearrangement joins TRBV6-4 to TRBJ2-1, with 11 bases lining up with TRBD2. The CDR3 totals 16 residues. J was trimmed by 2 bases and V by 5 bases; bases with no gene match: 5. The germline gives CDR1 MRHNA, CDR2 SNTAGT. In nucleotides, the CDR3 is TGTGCCAGCAGTCGCAAGACTAGCGGGGCCTACAATGAGCAGTTCTTC. Amino acids: CASSRKTSGAYNEQFF.

Many counts were recorded for this clonotype. The chain is built from TRBV4-1 and TRBJ1-1; TRBD1 matches 7 bases. Germline V gene data show CDR1 as MGHRA and CDR2 as YSYEKL. J was trimmed by 0 bases and V by 5 bases; bases with no gene match: 9. This CDR3 is 16 amino acids long. The CDR3 loop reads CASSERDSIMNTEAFF. In DNA form, the CDR3 reads TGCGCCAGCAGCGAACGGGACAGCATAATGAACACTGAAGCTTTCTTT.

This clonotype was observed a handful of times. The chain recombines TRBV7-6 with TRBJ2-1; no clear D. The CDR3 is made up of 15 amino acids. Germline values: CDR1 SGHVS, CDR2 FNYEAQ. Deletions cut 8 bases from V and 5 bases from J, with 19 bases between. As DNA, the CDR3 is TGTGCCAGCCCCCCAGGTGAAAGGGCCGACAATGAGCAGTTCTTC. Protein product: CASPPGERADNEQFF.

The chain joins TRBV27 to TRBJ2-5, with TRBD1 matching over 8 bases. CDR3 length: 14 residues. After removal of 4 bases from V and 5 bases from J, the junction contained 6 bases not matched to a gene. Germline V CDR1 and CDR2: MNHEY, SMNVEV (reference sequence). CDR3 nucleotides: TGTGCCAGCAGTTCCGCCAGGGGGCGGGAGACCCAGTACTTC. Encoded protein: CASSSARGRETQYF.

V is TRBV5-1 and J is TRBJ2-3; possibly TRBD1 or TRBD2 for D (5 bases each). This CDR3 comprises 16 residues. V dropped 4 bases and J dropped 0 bases, with 15 bases sitting between them. The V gene's germline CDR1 is SGHRS and CDR2 YFSETQ. DNA for the CDR3: TGCGCCAGCAGCCCGGTCGAGGGGCCTAGCACAGATACGCAGTATTTT. It yields the protein CASSPVEGPSTDTQYF.

The table lists this clonotype with a few counts. The V call is TRBV7-8, the J call TRBJ2-3, with TRBD2 as a possible D gene (6 bases). Germline lookup yields CDR1 SGHVS and CDR2 FQNEAQ. The CDR3 is made up of 15 amino acids. V was trimmed by 5 bases and J by 6 bases, leaving 18 bases between them. The CDR3 loop reads CASSPGLSDGDTQYF. The CDR3 region has the DNA TGTGCCAGCAGCCCGGGACTTTCCGATGGGGATACGCAGTATTTT.

This clonotype was counted many times. The genes are TRBV7-2 and TRBJ1-1; possible D gene TRBD1, 6 bases. Germline lookup yields CDR1 SGHTA and CDR2 FQGNSA. Trimming pared 5 bases from V and 0 bases from J, leaving 13 bases between. This CDR3 is 15 amino acids long. The CDR3 loop is CASSLNPGVNTEAFF. The CDR3 coding sequence is TGTGCCAGCAGCCTGAATCCAGGGGTGAACACTGAAGCTTTCTTT. Together with reference TRBV7-2 and TRBJ1-1, the CDR3 gives the full variable domain: GAGVSQSPSNKVTEKGKDVELRCDPISGHTALYWYRQSLGQGLEFLIYFQGNSAPDKSGLPSDRFSAERTGGSVSTLTIQRTQQEDSAVYLCASSLNPGVNTEAFFGQGTRLTVV.

The chain recombines TRBV27 with TRBJ2-1; maybe TRBD1 (5 bases). The V and J ends lost 4 bases and 5 bases respectively, with 15 bases between them. CDR3 size: 15 residues. Per germline, CDR1 MNHEY and CDR2 SMNVEV (reference sequence). Here the CDR3 reads CASSSDSAPDNEQFF. The CDR3 coding sequence is TGTGCCAGCAGTTCCGACAGTGCCCCGGACAATGAGCAGTTCTTC.

This clonotype was seen a few times. This rearrangement joins TRBV4-1 to TRBJ1-1, with 9 bases identical to TRBD1. This CDR3 region has 17 residues. The germline V gene encodes CDR1 MGHRA and CDR2 YSYEKL. Trimming cost V 3 bases and J 6 bases; bases outside gene matches: 14. The DNA for the CDR3 is TGCGCCAGCAGCCATCCCAACGGGGGGGACAGGGCGGCTGAAGCTTTCTTT. Protein product: CASSHPNGGDRAAEAFF.

This clonotype was counted at least ten times. The chain joins TRBV19 to TRBJ1-5, with 9 bases lining up with TRBD1. The ends lost 3 bases at V and 8 bases at J; junction bases unmatched: 8. The CDR3 length is 15 residues. Germline V CDR1 and CDR2: LNHDA, SQIVND (reference sequence). The CDR3 spells CASSIPGTGLEPQHF. The DNA for the CDR3 is TGTGCCAGTAGTATCCCCGGGACAGGGCTGGAGCCCCAGCATTTT.

This rearrangement joins TRBV7-9 to TRBJ2-5; 8 nucleotides line up with TRBD1. Losses at the gene ends were 1 base for V and 4 bases for J; bases not matched to a gene: 2. CDR1 is SEHNR, CDR2 FQNEAQ, per germline (reference sequence). The CDR3 runs to 14 residues. CDR3 sequence: CASSLGTGRETQYF. For the CDR3, the DNA is TGTGCCAGCAGCTTAGGGACAGGGAGAGAGACCCAGTACTTC.

The chain recombines TRBV19 with TRBJ2-3; 9 nucleotides align to TRBD2. The CDR3 runs to 14 residues. With 5 bases clipped from V and 1 base from J, the junction kept 1 base outside the gene matches. The germline CDR1 and CDR2 sequences are LNHDA and SQIVND (reference sequence). In DNA, the CDR3 is TGTGCCAGTAGTTCTAGCGGGGGCACAGATACGCAGTATTTT. Its protein product is CASSSSGGTDTQYF.

In this sample, this clonotype turned up a few times. As DNA, the CDR3 is TGCGCCAGCAGCCAAGTGGGACAGGGGAATCATGAAAAACTGTTTTTT. It is translated as CASSQVGQGNHEKLFF. V usage is TRBV4-1 and J usage is TRBJ1-4; 10 bases match TRBD1. In germline, CDR1 is MGHRA, CDR2 YSYEKL. V shed 1 base and J 6 bases; nucleotides not matched to a gene: 5. The CDR3 has 16 amino acids.

This clonotype was found many times. Here the CDR3 DNA reads TGCGCCAGCAGCCAGGAACCCGACGGCTTAGCGGGGACAGATACGCAGTATTTT. Translation gives CASSQEPDGLAGTDTQYF. This chain links TRBV4-1 with TRBJ2-3, with TRBD2 matching over 8 bases. The CDR3 extends over 18 amino acids. Germline CDR1 and CDR2: MGHRA and YSYEKL. With 3 bases clipped from V and 3 bases from J, the junction kept 14 bases outside the gene matches.

V is TRBV7-8 and J is TRBJ2-1, with unresolved D. Germline V gene lookup returns CDR1 SGHVS and CDR2 FQNEAQ. V was cut by 4 bases and J by 8 bases, with 24 bases left in between. CDR3 length: 17 residues. Here the CDR3 reads CASSSSTTNSRLDEQFF. The CDR3 DNA sequence: TGTGCCAGCAGCTCATCTACGACCAACAGTCGGCTCGATGAGCAGTTCTTC.

The chain couples TRBV5-1 to TRBJ2-3, with 10 bases fitting TRBD2. The CDR3 runs to 16 residues. From germline, CDR1 is SGHRS and CDR2 YFSETQ. V gave up 4 bases and J gave up 4 bases; unmatched junction bases: 9. The CDR3 spells CASSQKIGLAADTQYF. CDR3 sequence (DNA): TGCGCCAGCAGCCAAAAGATCGGACTAGCGGCAGATACGCAGTATTTT. The variable domain in full, with the rest retrieved from reference TRBV5-1 and TRBJ2-3, is KAGVTQTPRYLIKTRGQQVTLSCSPISGHRSVSWYQQTPGQGLQFLFEYFSETQRNKGNFPGRFSGRQFSNSRSEMNVSTLELGDSALYLCASSQKIGLAADTQYFGPGTRLTVL.

This clonotype was counted only a few times. This sequence joins TRBV7-2 and TRBJ2-1; 9 nucleotides match TRBD2. The CDR3 extends over 15 amino acids. With V trimmed by 4 bases and J by 6 bases, 7 bases remained unmatched. Per germline, CDR1 SGHTA and CDR2 FQGNSA. Here the CDR3 reads CASSWSGGRTNEQFF. CDR3 sequence (DNA): TGTGCCAGCAGCTGGAGCGGGGGGAGAACCAATGAGCAGTTCTTC.

This clonotype was recorded a few times. V is TRBV6-5 and J is TRBJ1-5, with 9 bases matching TRBD1. The CDR3 has 14 amino acids. Germline CDR1 is MNHEY and CDR2 is SVGAGI. V lost 6 bases to trimming and J lost 7 bases; unmatched junction nucleotides: 7. The CDR3 region is CASSGGQGGQPQHF. The CDR3 nucleotides are TGTGCCAGCAGCGGGGGACAGGGAGGACAGCCCCAGCATTTT.

The chain has TRBV10-3 and TRBJ1-6; D remains ambiguous. This CDR3 has 15 amino acids. From germline, CDR1 is ENHRY and CDR2 SYGVKD. V lost 3 bases, J lost 10 bases, and 16 bases lay in between. CDR3 residues: CAISEVGRSVSPLHF. The CDR3 coding sequence is TGTGCCATCAGTGAAGTGGGCAGGTCTGTCTCACCCCTCCACTTT.

This clonotype was picked up a small number of times. This chain connects TRBV5-1 to TRBJ1-2, with D uncertain. The V end lost 1 base, the J end lost 7 bases, and 14 bases lay between the germline ends. This CDR3 has 14 residues. CDR1 and CDR2 from the germline V gene are SGHRS and YFSETQ. In DNA form, the CDR3 reads TGCGCCAGCAGCTTGAATATTCATGGTTCTGGCTACACCTTC. It codes for CASSLNIHGSGYTF.

The chain employs TRBV7-3 and TRBJ1-1; D unresolved. The CDR3 sequence is 13 residues long. Germline CDR1 reads SGHTA; CDR2 reads FQGTGA. The germline V and J ends were trimmed by 6 bases and 5 bases, with 13 bases remaining between them. The CDR3 here is CASRYGVGTEAFF. DNA for the CDR3: TGTGCCAGCAGGTACGGGGTCGGAACTGAAGCTTTCTTT.